These 20 T cell receptor beta chains were all obtained from the same sample, sequenced in a study of blood T cell repertoires in COVID-19. Sequencing was performed with immunoSEQ multiplex PCR; in TCRdb, only in-frame clones are kept and a portion is missing. Among roughly 130,000 clones listed, roughly four fifths were seen once. What was sequenced was peripheral blood. All receptors come from a woman aged 50 to 60 with acute or convalescent COVID-19.

The V call is TRBV12-3 or TRBV12-4, the J call TRBJ1-2; tentatively, D is TRBD1 (5 bases). The V and J ends lost 2 bases and 4 bases respectively, with 8 bases between them. The CDR3 contains 13 residues. The CDR3 here is CASSLSTVYGYTF. CDR3 coding DNA: TGTGCCAGCAGTTTATCGACAGTCTATGGCTACACCTTC.

The table lists this clone with a few counts. The V call is TRBV9, the J call TRBJ2-7; 8 bases line up with TRBD2. Unmatched junction bases numbered 10, after V lost 0 bases and J lost 2 bases. The CDR3 has 17 amino acids. The germline CDR1 and CDR2 sequences are SGDLS and YYNGEE. The CDR3 spells CASSVGKLAAPAYEQYF. CDR3 nucleotide sequence: TGTGCCAGCAGCGTAGGCAAACTAGCGGCCCCCGCCTACGAGCAGTACTTC.

The chain uses TRBV30 and TRBJ1-6, with 9 bases identical to TRBD1. With 3 bases clipped from V and 7 bases from J, the junction kept 1 base outside the gene matches. Germline V lookup: CDR1 GTSNPN, CDR2 SVGIG (reference sequence). There are 13 residues in the CDR3. The CDR3 protein is CAWRGQGNSPLHF. The CDR3 nucleotides are TGTGCCTGGAGAGGACAGGGGAATTCACCCCTCCACTTT.

The chain uses TRBV27 and TRBJ1-5; D is unresolved. V was cut by 3 bases and J by 4 bases, with 7 bases left in between. The CDR3 covers 13 residues. Germline lookup yields CDR1 MNHEY and CDR2 SMNVEV (reference sequence). CDR3 loop: CASSFGGNQPQHF. The DNA of the CDR3 is TGTGCCAGCAGTTTCGGAGGAAATCAGCCCCAGCATTTT.

The chain couples TRBV19 to TRBJ1-5; the match to TRBD1 covers 11 bases. The CDR3 runs to 16 residues. Losses at the gene ends were 7 bases for V and 4 bases for J; bases not matched to a gene: 9. The germline V gene encodes CDR1 LNHDA and CDR2 SQIVND (reference sequence). CDR3 protein: CASTAGTGGPNQPQHF. DNA of the CDR3: TGTGCCAGTACTGCCGGGACAGGGGGTCCGAATCAGCCCCAGCATTTT.

The chain carries TRBV14 and TRBJ1-4; 7 bases fit TRBD1. Trimming removed 1 base from V and 7 bases from J; junction bases left unmatched: 0. In germline, CDR1 is SGHDN, CDR2 FVKESK. CDR3 length: 13 residues. CDR3 in DNA: TGTGCCAGCAGCCAAGCAGGGGGTGAAAAACTGTTTTTT. Encoded protein: CASSQAGGEKLFF.

This clone was observed once. J is TRBJ1-2 and V is TRBV19, with TRBD1 matching 8 bases. This CDR3 has 15 residues. Per germline, CDR1 LNHDA and CDR2 SQIVND (reference sequence). After removal of 7 bases from V and 1 base from J, the junction contained 8 bases not matched to a gene. CDR3 amino acids: CASTSGTGSNYGYTF. The CDR3 nucleotides are TGTGCCAGTACCTCCGGGACAGGAAGTAACTATGGCTACACCTTC.

J is TRBJ2-5 and V is TRBV10-2; the D is unclear. The CDR3 is 19 residues long. V shed 0 bases and J shed 5 bases, with 25 bases lying between them. Germline V lookup: CDR1 WSHSY, CDR2 SAAADI. For the CDR3, the DNA is TGCGCCAGCAGTGAGTCGAACTGGTTTCAAGGCCCCCTCGGGGAGACCCAGTACTTC. Residues: CASSESNWFQGPLGETQYF.

The rearrangement links TRBV12-3 or TRBV12-4 to TRBJ1-1; TRBD1 is a possible D gene (6 bases). This CDR3 has 13 amino acids. Trimming took 7 bases from V and 4 from J, leaving 13 bases between them. The CDR3 nucleotides read TGTGCCAGCAAACAAACAGGGAGCACTGAAGCTTTCTTT. Amino acids: CASKQTGSTEAFF.

CDR3 nucleotide sequence: TGTGCCAGTAGCGAGCCGGGCACAGATACGCAGTATTTT. Protein: CASSEPGTDTQYF. The chain couples TRBV13 to TRBJ2-3; tentative D call: TRBD2 (5 bases). The V end lost 9 bases, the J end lost 1 base, and 11 bases lay between the germline ends. The CDR3 is 13 amino acids. Germline lookup yields CDR1 PRHDT and CDR2 FYEKMQ (reference sequence).

This rearrangement joins TRBV29-1 to TRBJ2-3, with D unresolved. Germline V CDR1 and CDR2: SQVTM, ANQGSEA. Trimming left V 4 bases short and J 4 bases short, with 12 bases between. CDR3 length: 13 residues. The CDR3 loop reads CSVANLGSDTQYF. The CDR3 nucleotides read TGCAGCGTTGCTAACCTTGGTTCAGATACGCAGTATTTT.

The V and J genes are TRBV6-5 and TRBJ1-3; D unresolved. Germline values: CDR1 MNHEY, CDR2 SVGAGI. Trimming took off 10 bases at V and 7 bases at J, with 23 bases between the two ends. The CDR3 is 15 residues long. The CDR3 nucleotides read TGTGCCACCCGAACTGGCGGTAGTAGCTCCAACACCATATATTTT. Translated, it gives CATRTGGSSSNTIYF.

This clone is a singleton in its sample. The chain has TRBV2 and TRBJ1-1; no clear D gene. V was trimmed by 6 bases and J by 8 bases, leaving 22 bases between them. This CDR3 contains 15 residues. In germline, CDR1 is SNHLY, CDR2 FYNNEI. CDR3 sequence reads: CASSSGEVWTVEAFF. The CDR3 DNA follows: TGTGCCAGCAGCAGTGGGGAGGTCTGGACGGTAGAAGCTTTCTTT.

V is TRBV6-4 and J is TRBJ1-1, with a possible D match to TRBD1 (6 bases). V shed 6 bases and J shed 0 bases, with 14 bases lying between them. The CDR3 is made up of 15 amino acids. Germline values: CDR1 MRHNA, CDR2 SNTAGT. CDR3 residues: CASRKRQDMNTEAFF. For the CDR3, the DNA is TGTGCCAGCAGGAAAAGACAGGACATGAACACTGAAGCTTTCTTT.

The V gene is TRBV6-5, the J gene TRBJ1-2; TRBD1 matches at 7 bases. V was clipped by 2 bases and J by 8 bases; unmatched bases: 8. The CDR3 is 14 residues long. From germline, CDR1 is MNHEY and CDR2 SVGAGI. For the CDR3, the DNA is TGTGCCAGCAGTTACGATCCAGGGGGATACGGCTACACCTTC. It specifies CASSYDPGGYGYTF.

Only one count was recorded for this clone. The chain employs TRBV6-4 and TRBJ1-5; D perhaps matches TRBD1 (5 bases). The CDR3 covers 14 residues. V was shortened by 7 bases and J by 5 bases, with 15 bases between the two germline ends. Germline V gene data show CDR1 as MRHNA and CDR2 as SNTAGT. The CDR3 nucleotides read TGTGCCAGCACAGAGACAGTGGGTTATCAGCCCCAGCATTTT. Encoded protein: CASTETVGYQPQHF.

V is TRBV19 and J is TRBJ1-1, with D possibly TRBD1 on 5 matching bases. Trimming shortened V by 1 base and J by 1 base, and 10 bases separated the two germline ends. CDR3 length equals 15 residues. CDR1 is LNHDA, CDR2 SQIVND, per germline (reference sequence). The CDR3 DNA sequence: TGTGCCAGTAGTATAGGGGGCACAAAGAACACTGAAGCTTTCTTT. Its protein product is CASSIGGTKNTEAFF.

V and J are TRBV24-1 and TRBJ2-3; 11 bases align to TRBD1. The CDR3 sequence is 16 residues long. V was clipped by 3 bases and J by 2 bases; unmatched bases: 3. Germline CDR1 KGHDR, CDR2 SFDVKD. The CDR3 reads CATSDLDRGHTDTQYF. CDR3 in DNA: TGTGCCACCAGTGATCTGGACAGGGGGCACACAGATACGCAGTATTTT.

The rearrangement links TRBV24-1 to TRBJ1-5; the match to TRBD1 covers 11 bases. The germline CDR1 and CDR2 sequences are KGHDR and SFDVKD. J gave up 0 bases and V 2 bases, and 8 bases lay outside the gene matches. There are 19 residues in the CDR3. The CDR3, as DNA: TGTGCCACCAGTGATTCCGGGACAGGGGGTAGGGTTAGCAATCAGCCCCAGCATTTT. Translated, it gives CATSDSGTGGRVSNQPQHF.

The chain combines TRBV4-1 with TRBJ1-1; D unresolved. The CDR3 has 15 residues. The germline gives CDR1 MGHRA, CDR2 YSYEKL. Trimming cost V 4 bases and J 4 bases, with 16 bases left between them. CDR3 sequence (DNA): TGCGCCAGCAGCCCCCTATTGAGGGTGGGCACTGAAGCTTTCTTT. Translated: CASSPLLRVGTEAFF.